Listed below are T cell receptor beta chains from one sample, sequenced in a study of T cell responses to AZD1222 COVID-19 vaccine. Using immunoSEQ multiplex PCR, the repertoire was profiled, and TCRdb retains in-frame clones only, with some absent. The sample has 130,000 or so clones; nearly 95% are singletons. Sequenced here: peripheral blood, sampled on day 0 of AZD1222 vaccination. These receptors were obtained from an adult in good health. Both conserved end residues are part of each CDR3. Fields, in order: D gene, J gene, V gene, clone size, CDR3 DNA, CDR3 protein. A D gene is named only where the DNA matches it firmly. Where a row states a size, it is once, few, many or the class of an expanded clone; other rows omit it.

D gene: -; J gene: TRBJ1-5; V gene: TRBV18; clone size: few; CDR3 DNA: TGTGCCAGCTCACCACGATCAGATAATAGCAATCAGCCCCAGCATTTT; CDR3 protein: CASSPRSDNSNQPQHF
D gene: TRBD2; J gene: TRBJ2-3; V gene: TRBV6-6; clone size: -; CDR3 DNA: TGTGCCAGCAGTTACTCGTCGCGGGGGGGTGCAGATACGCAGTATTTT; CDR3 protein: CASSYSSRGGADTQYF
D gene: -; J gene: TRBJ1-3; V gene: TRBV7-6; clone size: -; CDR3 DNA: TGTGCCAGCAGCTTAGAGCCAGGACTCTCTGGAAACACCATATATTTT; CDR3 protein: CASSLEPGLSGNTIYF
D gene: -; J gene: TRBJ2-7; V gene: TRBV30; clone size: -; CDR3 DNA: TGTGCCTGGAGTGTGGGGGAGATAACCCACGAGCAGTACTTC; CDR3 protein: CAWSVGEITHEQYF
D gene: TRBD1; J gene: TRBJ2-1; V gene: TRBV9; clone size: -; CDR3 DNA: TGTGCCAGCACTCCGAGTGGGGACAGGCGGATCAATGAGCAGTTCTTC; CDR3 protein: CASTPSGDRRINEQFF
D gene: -; J gene: TRBJ1-4; V gene: TRBV30; clone size: -; CDR3 DNA: TGTGCCTGGAGTGCCCTCTCAACTAATGAAAAACTGTTTTTT; CDR3 protein: CAWSALSTNEKLFF
D gene: -; J gene: TRBJ1-4; V gene: TRBV28; clone size: -; CDR3 DNA: TGTGCCAGCAGTTTAACGGGGAATGAAAAACTGTTTTTT; CDR3 protein: CASSLTGNEKLFF
D gene: -; J gene: TRBJ1-1; V gene: TRBV12-5; clone size: -; CDR3 DNA: TGTGCTAGTGGTTACGAAGAGACTGAAGCTTTCTTT; CDR3 protein: CASGYEETEAFF
D gene: -; J gene: TRBJ2-1; V gene: TRBV11-2; clone size: -; CDR3 DNA: TGTGCCAGCACCCACTCGGGGGGCACCTACAATGAGCAGTTCTTC; CDR3 protein: CASTHSGGTYNEQFF
D gene: TRBD2; J gene: TRBJ2-3; V gene: TRBV7-8; clone size: -; CDR3 DNA: TGTGCCAGCAGCTTAGATCCCCCCGGCGGGGGGTGGTCAGATACGCAGTATTTT; CDR3 protein: CASSLDPPGGGWSDTQYF
D gene: -; J gene: TRBJ2-7; V gene: TRBV4-1; clone size: -; CDR3 DNA: TGCGCCAGCAGCCCCGGAGGGCTAAATGGGGAGCAGTACTTC; CDR3 protein: CASSPGGLNGEQYF
D gene: TRBD1; J gene: TRBJ1-2; V gene: TRBV2; clone size: -; CDR3 DNA: TGTGCCAGCAGTTCAAGACAGGGCAACTATGGCTACACCTTC; CDR3 protein: CASSSRQGNYGYTF
D gene: TRBD1; J gene: TRBJ1-3; V gene: TRBV9; clone size: -; CDR3 DNA: TGTGCCAGCAGCGTCCCTACACTGGACCAACAGGGGTACACCATATATTTT; CDR3 protein: CASSVPTLDQQGYTIYF
D gene: TRBD1; J gene: TRBJ2-7; V gene: TRBV29-1; clone size: once; CDR3 DNA: TGCAGCGTTGTTGGCGGGACAGGGGTCTCCTACGAGCAGTACTTC; CDR3 protein: CSVVGGTGVSYEQYF
D gene: -; J gene: TRBJ2-3; V gene: TRBV21-1; clone size: -; CDR3 DNA: TGTGCCAGCAGCAAAGAGGGGGGGGCCCTCCCCCGGAGTGAGCAGTATTTT; CDR3 protein: CASSKEGGALPRSEQYF
D gene: -; J gene: TRBJ1-1; V gene: TRBV7-2; clone size: -; CDR3 DNA: TGTGCCAGCAGCTTAGTGAACCCGAACACTGAAGCTTTCTTT; CDR3 protein: CASSLVNPNTEAFF
D gene: -; J gene: TRBJ1-2; V gene: TRBV15; clone size: -; CDR3 DNA: TGTGCCACCAGCAGCAATATAAATGAGCGGCGGGGCTATGGCTACACCTTC; CDR3 protein: CATSSNINERRGYGYTF